Below, one T cell receptor (beta chain) is given with its context. Its antigen is undetermined. Samples were assayed with immunoSEQ v3.0 at survey level. Sequenced by immunoSEQ multiplex PCR; TCRdb stores in-frame clones only, minus some. The top ten hold 3.9% of the sample, which has more than 35,000 clones, around nine tenths seen once. The record originates from a study of long-term antiretroviral therapy in people with HIV. Study findings and constraints: Information pertaining to ART adherence, viral resistance or therapeutic modifications was not obtained. Narrower CDR3 length ranges marked HIV repertoires relative to controls. Increased diversity was seen after ART, yet it remained lower than in transplant donor controls.

This CDR3 is built from 16 residues. Germline lookup yields CDR1 SGHTA and CDR2 FQGTGA. V was pared by 0 bases and J by 2 bases, with 11 bases between. The receptor was isolated from a woman in her late teens or twenties with HIV. The sample here was unsorted PBMCs, taken just before starting antiretroviral therapy. This chain connects TRBV7-3 to TRBJ2-1; tentative D call: TRBD2 (6 bases). The CDR3 region has the DNA TGTGCCAGCAGCTTAACCGGGGGAGCACCCTACAATGAGCAGTTCTTC. This sequence encodes CASSLTGGAPYNEQFF. The whole variable domain, filled in from reference TRBV7-3 and TRBJ2-1, reads GAGVSQTPSNKVTEKGKYVELRCDPISGHTALYWYRQSLGQGPEFLIYFQGTGAADDSGLPNDRFFAVRPEGSVSTLKIQRTERGDSAVYLCASSLTGGAPYNEQFFGPGTRLTVL.